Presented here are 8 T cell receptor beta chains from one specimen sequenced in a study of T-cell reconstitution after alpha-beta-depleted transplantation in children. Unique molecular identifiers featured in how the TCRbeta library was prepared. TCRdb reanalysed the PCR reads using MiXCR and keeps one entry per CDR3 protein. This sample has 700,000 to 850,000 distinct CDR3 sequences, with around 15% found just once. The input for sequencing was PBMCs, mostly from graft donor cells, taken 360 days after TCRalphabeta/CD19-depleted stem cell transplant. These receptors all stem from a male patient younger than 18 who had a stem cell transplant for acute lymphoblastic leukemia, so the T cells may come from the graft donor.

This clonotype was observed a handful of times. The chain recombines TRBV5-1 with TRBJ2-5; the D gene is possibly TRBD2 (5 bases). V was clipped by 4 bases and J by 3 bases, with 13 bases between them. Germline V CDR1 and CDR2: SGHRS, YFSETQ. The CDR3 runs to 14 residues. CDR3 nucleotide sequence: TGCGCCAGCAGCCCCCTCTCCGGGGAAGAGACCCAGTACTTC. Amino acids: CASSPLSGEETQYF.

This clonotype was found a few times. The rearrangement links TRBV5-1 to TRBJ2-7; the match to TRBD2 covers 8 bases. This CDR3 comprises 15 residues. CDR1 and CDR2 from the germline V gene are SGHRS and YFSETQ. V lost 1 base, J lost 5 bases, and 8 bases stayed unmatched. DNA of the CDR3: TGCGCCAGCAGCTTGCGAGCGGGAGCGTCCCACGAGCAGTACTTC. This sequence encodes CASSLRAGASHEQYF.

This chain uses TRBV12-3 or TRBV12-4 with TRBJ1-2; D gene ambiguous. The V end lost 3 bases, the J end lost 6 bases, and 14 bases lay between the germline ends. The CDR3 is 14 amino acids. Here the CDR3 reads CASSFGGRGDGYTF. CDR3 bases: TGTGCCAGCAGTTTCGGCGGCCGTGGGGATGGCTACACCTTC.

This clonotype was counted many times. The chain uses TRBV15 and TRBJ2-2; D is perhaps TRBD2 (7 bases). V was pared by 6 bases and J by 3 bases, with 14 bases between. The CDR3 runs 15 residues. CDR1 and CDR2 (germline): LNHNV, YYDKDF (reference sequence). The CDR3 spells CATRRGGVDTGELFF. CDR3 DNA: TGTGCCACCAGGAGGGGGGGAGTGGACACCGGGGAGCTGTTTTTT.

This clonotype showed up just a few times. The CDR3: CSAREVPRGLGYGYTF. CDR3 DNA: TGCAGTGCTAGAGAGGTCCCGAGGGGGCTGGGCTATGGCTACACCTTC. The rearrangement uses TRBV20-1 and TRBJ1-2, with 7 bases lining up with TRBD1. The CDR3 spans 16 residues. Germline-derived CDR1 and CDR2 are DFQATT and SNEGSKA (reference sequence). V was clipped by 0 bases and J by 4 bases; unmatched bases: 11.

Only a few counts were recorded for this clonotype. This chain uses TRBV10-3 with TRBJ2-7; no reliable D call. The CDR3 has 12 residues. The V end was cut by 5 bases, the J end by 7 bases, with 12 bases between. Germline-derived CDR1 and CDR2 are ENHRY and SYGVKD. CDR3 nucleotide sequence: TGTGCCATCAGTATATGGTTGGGGGAGCAGTACTTC. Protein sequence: CAISIWLGEQYF.

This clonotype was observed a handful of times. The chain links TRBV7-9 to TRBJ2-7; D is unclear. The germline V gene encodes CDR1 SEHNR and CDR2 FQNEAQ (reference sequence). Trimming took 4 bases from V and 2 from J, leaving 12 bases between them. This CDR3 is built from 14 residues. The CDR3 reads CASSWGGGAYEQYF. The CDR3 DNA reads TGTGCCAGCAGCTGGGGTGGTGGGGCCTACGAGCAGTACTTC.

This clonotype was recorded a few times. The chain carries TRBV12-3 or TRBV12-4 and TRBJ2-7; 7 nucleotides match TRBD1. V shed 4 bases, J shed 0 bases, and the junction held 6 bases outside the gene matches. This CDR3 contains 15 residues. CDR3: CASSSTGWDSYEQYF. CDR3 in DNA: TGTGCCAGCAGTTCGACAGGGTGGGACTCCTACGAGCAGTACTTC.